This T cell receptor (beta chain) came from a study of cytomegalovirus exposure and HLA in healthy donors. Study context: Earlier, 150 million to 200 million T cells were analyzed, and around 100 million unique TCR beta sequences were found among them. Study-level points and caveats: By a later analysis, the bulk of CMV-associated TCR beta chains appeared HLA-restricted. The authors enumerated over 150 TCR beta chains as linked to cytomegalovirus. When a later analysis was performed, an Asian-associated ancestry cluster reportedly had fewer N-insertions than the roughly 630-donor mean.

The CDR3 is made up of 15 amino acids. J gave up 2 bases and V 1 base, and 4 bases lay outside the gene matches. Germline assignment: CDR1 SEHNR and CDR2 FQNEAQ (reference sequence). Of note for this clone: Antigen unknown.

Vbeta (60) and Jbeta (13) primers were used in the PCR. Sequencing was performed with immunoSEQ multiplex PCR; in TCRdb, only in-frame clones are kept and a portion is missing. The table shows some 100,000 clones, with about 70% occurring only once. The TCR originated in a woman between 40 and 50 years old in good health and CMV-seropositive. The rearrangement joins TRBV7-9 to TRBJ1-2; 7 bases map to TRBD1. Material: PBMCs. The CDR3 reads CASSLGGTANYGYTF. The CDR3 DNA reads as TGTGCCAGCAGCTTAGGCGGGACAGCAAACTATGGCTACACCTTC.